The 11 T cell receptor beta chains presented below share a single source sample, sequenced in a study of control samples from healthy donors and cancer patients. Measured with immunoSEQ multiplex PCR; TCRdb has only the in-frame clones, and not every one. The table has about 170,000 clones, 91% seen once. The sample consisted of blood. These TCRs come from a woman in her twenties or thirties in good health.

The CDR3 protein is CATSRDRGTYGYTF. In DNA form, the CDR3 reads TGTGCCACCAGCAGAGATAGGGGGACCTATGGCTACACCTTC. V usage is TRBV15 and J usage is TRBJ1-2; D possibly corresponds to TRBD1 (6 bases). The CDR3 runs 14 residues. The germline CDR1 and CDR2 sequences are LNHNV and YYDKDF (reference sequence). V was trimmed by 0 bases and J by 4 bases, leaving 9 bases between them.

The genes are TRBV13 and TRBJ1-1; D is unclear. CDR3 size: 12 residues. V gave up 5 bases and J gave up 4 bases, with 8 bases separating them. Germline lookup yields CDR1 PRHDT and CDR2 FYEKMQ (reference sequence). CDR3 sequence (DNA): TGTGCCAGCAGCGGCGGGAGCACTGAAGCTTTCTTT. Translation gives CASSGGSTEAFF.

This clone was picked up a small number of times. The chain is built from TRBV5-1 and TRBJ1-1; D is unresolved. Trimming removed 0 bases from V and 8 bases from J, with 5 bases in between. The germline V gene encodes CDR1 SGHRS and CDR2 YFSETQ. This CDR3 contains 11 residues. CDR3 sequence (DNA): TGCGCCAGCAGCTTGGCGGACGAAGCTTTCTTT. It yields the protein CASSLADEAFF.

This chain connects TRBV6-5 to TRBJ2-1; 7 nucleotides align to TRBD1. The germline gives CDR1 MNHEY, CDR2 SVGAGI. Unmatched junction bases numbered 7, after V lost 6 bases and J lost 2 bases. The CDR3 has 15 residues. The CDR3 loop is CASRRGQGTYNEQFF. CDR3 nucleotide sequence: TGTGCCAGCAGGAGGGGGCAGGGGACCTACAATGAGCAGTTCTTC.

V gene TRBV4-1 combines with J gene TRBJ2-2; 13 nucleotides match TRBD2. Trimming removed 0 bases from V and 4 bases from J; junction bases left unmatched: 5. CDR1 MGHRA and CDR2 YSYEKL come from the germline V gene. The CDR3 spans 18 residues. CDR3 loop: CASSQDRGLAGRTGELFF. In nucleotides, the CDR3 is TGCGCCAGCAGCCAAGATCGGGGACTAGCGGGACGCACCGGGGAGCTGTTTTTT.

The chain couples TRBV6-6 to TRBJ1-2, with 9 bases matching TRBD1. Unmatched junction bases numbered 7, after V lost 0 bases and J lost 8 bases. The CDR3 totals 15 residues. CDR1 is MNHNY, CDR2 SVGAGI, per germline (reference sequence). CDR3 residues: CASSYSTGGGRGYTF. The DNA of the CDR3 is TGTGCCAGCAGTTACTCGACAGGGGGTGGTCGGGGCTACACCTTC.

The chain couples TRBV5-1 to TRBJ1-6; D remains unclear. CDR1 and CDR2 from the germline V gene are SGHRS and YFSETQ. The CDR3 covers 14 residues. The V gene lost 0 bases and the J gene lost 9 bases, with 10 bases spanning the gap. CDR3 DNA: TGCGCCAGCAGCTTGGGGGGTGGAATTTCACCCCTCCACTTT. It yields the protein CASSLGGGISPLHF.

The chain joins TRBV6-5 to TRBJ1-1; TRBD1 matches 8 bases. With V trimmed by 7 bases and J by 4 bases, 5 bases remained unmatched. CDR1 and CDR2 (germline): MNHEY, SVGAGI. This CDR3 has 13 residues. CDR3 coding DNA: TGTGCCAGCACGGACAGGGCGGCCACTGAAGCTTTCTTT. This translates into CASTDRAATEAFF.

In DNA, the CDR3 is TGTGCCAGCAGCTCCCAGGCGAACACCGGGGAGCTGTTTTTT. It encodes CASSSQANTGELFF. The chain links TRBV7-2 to TRBJ2-2; no clear D gene. V lost 4 bases to trimming and J lost 0 bases, with 6 bases between them. This CDR3 comprises 14 residues. Germline loops: CDR1 SGHTA, CDR2 FQGNSA. The full variable domain, in which reference TRBV7-2 and TRBJ2-2 provide the parts outside the CDR3, is GAGVSQSPSNKVTEKGKDVELRCDPISGHTALYWYRQSLGQGLEFLIYFQGNSAPDKSGLPSDRFSAERTGGSVSTLTIQRTQQEDSAVYLCASSSQANTGELFFGEGSRLTVL.

The CDR3 reads CASSSQGASYEQYF. The CDR3, as DNA: TGTGCCAGCAGTTCCCAGGGGGCTTCCTACGAGCAGTACTTC. The V call is TRBV27, the J call TRBJ2-7; TRBD1 agrees at 8 bases. The CDR3 has 14 amino acids. The V gene's germline CDR1 is MNHEY and CDR2 SMNVEV (reference sequence). With 4 bases clipped from V and 1 base from J, the junction kept 3 bases outside the gene matches.

The rearrangement joins TRBV7-9 to TRBJ1-1; possibly TRBD1 for D (6 bases). The ends were cut back, 4 bases at V and 4 bases at J, with 16 bases in the middle. The CDR3 consists of 15 residues. Per the germline V gene, CDR1 is SEHNR and CDR2 is FQNEAQ (reference sequence). The CDR3 loop reads CASSSVGGGGTEAFF. The CDR3 bases are TGTGCCAGCAGCTCAGTGGGGGGCGGTGGCACTGAAGCTTTCTTT.